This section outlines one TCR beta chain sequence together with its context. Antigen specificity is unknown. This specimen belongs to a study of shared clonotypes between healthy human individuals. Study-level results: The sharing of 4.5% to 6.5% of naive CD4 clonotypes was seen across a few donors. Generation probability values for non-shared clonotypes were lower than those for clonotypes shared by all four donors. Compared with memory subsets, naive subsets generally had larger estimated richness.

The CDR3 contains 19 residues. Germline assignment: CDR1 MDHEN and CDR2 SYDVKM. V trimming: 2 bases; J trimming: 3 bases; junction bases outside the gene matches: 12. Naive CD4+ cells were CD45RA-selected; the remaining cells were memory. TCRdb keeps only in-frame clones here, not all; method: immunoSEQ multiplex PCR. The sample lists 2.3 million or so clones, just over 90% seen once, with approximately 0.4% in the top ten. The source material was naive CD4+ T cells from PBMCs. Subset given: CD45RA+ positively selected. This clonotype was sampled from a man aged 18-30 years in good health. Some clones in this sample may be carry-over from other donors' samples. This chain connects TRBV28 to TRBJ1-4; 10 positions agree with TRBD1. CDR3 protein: CASSLTGTGVMRANEKLFF. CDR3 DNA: TGTGCCAGCAGTTTAACCGGGACAGGGGTGATGAGGGCTAATGAAAAACTGTTTTTT.